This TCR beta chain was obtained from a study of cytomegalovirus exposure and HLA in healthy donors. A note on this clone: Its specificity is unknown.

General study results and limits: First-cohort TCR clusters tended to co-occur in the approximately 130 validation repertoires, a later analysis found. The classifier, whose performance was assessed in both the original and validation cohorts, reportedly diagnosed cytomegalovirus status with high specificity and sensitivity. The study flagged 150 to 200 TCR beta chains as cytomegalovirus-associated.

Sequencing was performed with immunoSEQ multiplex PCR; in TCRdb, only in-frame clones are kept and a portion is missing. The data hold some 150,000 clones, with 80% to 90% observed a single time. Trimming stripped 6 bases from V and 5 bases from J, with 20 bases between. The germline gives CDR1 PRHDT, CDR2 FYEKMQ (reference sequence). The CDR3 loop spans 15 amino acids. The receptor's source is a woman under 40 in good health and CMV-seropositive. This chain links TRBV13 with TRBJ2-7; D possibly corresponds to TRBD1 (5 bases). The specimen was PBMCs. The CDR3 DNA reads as TGTGCCAGCAGACTTTCAGGGCTCCCACTTAACGAGCAGTACTTC. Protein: CASRLSGLPLNEQYF.